This T cell receptor beta chain was captured in a study of blood T cells in healthy people across ages. About this clonotype itself: Its antigen is unidentified. The junction and the germline gene differ at one end; a read error may be behind it.

With a J-beta primer mix and a sample-barcoded 5' primer, a second PCR ran roughly 6 to 11 cycles. Every cDNA molecule carried a tag from a template-switch adaptor bearing 12 random nucleotides. TCRdb re-analysed the 5' RACE reads in MiXCR, keeping a single row per CDR3 protein. The sample includes some 700,000 distinct CDR3 sequences, approximately 21% of them seen just once. Every donor contributed about 10 milliliters of peripheral blood by blood draw. The CDR3 runs 13 residues. Looked up from germline, CDR1 is SQVTM and CDR2 is ANQGSEA. Study findings and constraints: Per-million-T-cell TCR beta diversity fell roughly linearly with age. Long-lived donors exceeded aged donors in naive CD4+ cells and diversity.

The sequencing sample was made of blood. The clonotype originates from a man aged 65 to 85 in good health. The chain has TRBV29-1 and TRBJ2-1; D could derive from TRBD1 or TRBD2 (5 bases each). The end of the DNA fits TRBJ2-5 better, so the J call may be wrong. The CDR3 DNA reads as TGCAGCGTTGTCGAGGGGTGGAGAGAGGCCCAGTACTTC. As protein: CSVVEGWREAQYF.